This T cell receptor beta chain was identified in a study of cytomegalovirus exposure and HLA in healthy donors. The CDR3 consists of 15 residues. Germline-derived CDR1 and CDR2 are LNHDA and SQIVND (reference sequence). With V trimmed by 7 bases and J by 4 bases, 6 bases remained unmatched. Study-wide points: Reportedly, diagnosis of cytomegalovirus status by the classifier showed high specificity and sensitivity. In a later analysis, HLA-associated beta chains showed higher expansion and lower generation probabilities than comparable chains.

With 60 Vbeta and 13 Jbeta primers, the PCR was carried out. Assay used: immunoSEQ multiplex PCR; TCRdb lists only in-frame clones, some missing. The top ten hold 2.5% to 3% of the sample, which has 220,000 or so clones, 75% to 85% seen once. To note about this clone: The antigen remains unidentified.

The sequenced sample consisted of PBMCs. The TCR comes from a woman aged 40 to 50 in good health and CMV-seronegative. The gene calls are TRBV19 and TRBJ2-2; 10 nucleotides agree with TRBD1. The CDR3 is CASKIGQGGTGELFF. As DNA, the CDR3 is TGTGCCAGTAAGATCGGACAGGGGGGCACCGGGGAGCTGTTTTTT.